The present entry profiles one T cell receptor (beta chain) with its context. Its antigen is as yet unknown. These data come from a study of blood T cells in healthy people across ages. General study results and limits: Per million T cells, the diversity of TCR beta decreased roughly linearly as age advanced.

V dropped 3 bases and J dropped 4; count of bases not matched to a gene: 8. This CDR3 contains 14 residues. CDR1 and CDR2 (germline): SQVTM, ANQGSEA. PCR was performed a second time for about 7 to 12 cycles using a sample-barcoded 5' primer and a J-beta primer mix. Via MiXCR, TCRdb re-called the 5' RACE reads, giving one row per CDR3 protein. The data show 450,000 to 700,000 distinct CDR3 sequences, with 25% to 30% seen just once and about 18% held by the top ten. J is TRBJ2-5 and V is TRBV29-1; TRBD1 aligns across 7 bases. This sequence was found in a woman in her 70s in good health. Sequencing was performed on blood. The CDR3 DNA follows: TGCAGCGTTGATAGGGCAGGGGGTCGAGAGACCCAGTACTTC. It translates to CSVDRAGGRETQYF. Based on the CDR3 plus reference TRBV29-1 and TRBJ2-5, the full variable domain is SAVISQKPSRDICQRGTSLTIQCQVDSQVTMMFWYRQQPGQSLTLIATANQGSEATYESGFVIDKFPISRPNLTFSTLTVSNMSPEDSSIYLCSVDRAGGRETQYFGPGTRLLVL.